The present entry profiles one T cell receptor beta chain with its context. The target antigen is unknown. Amplified regions were TCR beta CDR3 sequences from RNA transcripts. The primer set for the first-round RT-PCR of the TCR CDR3 was HTBI. Via MiXCR, TCRdb re-called the multiplex PCR reads, giving one row per CDR3 protein. In the table there are a few hundred thousand distinct CDR3 sequences, just over 45% of which are singletons. This entry is derived from a study of T cells in Graves' hyperthyroidism and ophthalmopathy. The ends were cut back, 3 bases at V and 0 bases at J, with 9 bases in the middle. This CDR3 is 15 amino acids long. Germline-derived CDR1 and CDR2 are SGHRS and YFSETQ. Study conclusions and caveats: The blood repertoire included most of the expanded thyroid clonotypes above 0.001. A median around 6 months before onset, the model predicted ophthalmopathy.

The chain uses TRBV5-1 and TRBJ1-4; the D is unclear. This TCR was recovered from a woman between 18 and 29 years old with Graves' hyperthyroidism. Sequenced: peripheral blood or thyroid tissue (not recorded which). The CDR3 loop reads CASSSEPATNEKLFF. The CDR3 DNA is TGCGCCAGCAGCTCAGAACCCGCAACTAATGAAAAACTGTTTTTT.